This T cell receptor (beta chain) is from a study of read filtering for tumor transcriptome and immune sequencing. Study-wide results and limits: Single-read clonotypes: 80% to 90% of IR-seq clonotypes (about 3.5% of reads), almost 75% of RNA-seq clonotypes (roughly 43% of reads). The sorted CD138-negative fraction was a mixed bone marrow immune population, not purified T cells.

This clonotype was picked up many times. Its antigen is not known. V gave up 1 base and J gave up 4 bases, with 5 bases separating them. The CDR3 is 13 residues long. Germline V lookup: CDR1 SGHRS, CDR2 YFSETQ. From 300 to 450 ng of RNA, a library with molecular barcoded alpha/delta and beta/gamma adaptors was made. TCRdb processed the reads anew with MiXCR; each CDR3 protein has one entry. The table has about 37,000 distinct CDR3 sequences, 10% to 15% seen once; the top ten hold more than 30%. The rearrangement uses TRBV5-1 and TRBJ2-2, with D uncertain. The sequenced sample was a population of CD138-negative cells sorted from bone marrow. This receptor was obtained from a donor over 35 with multiple myeloma. The CDR3 spells CASSLMGTGELFF. As DNA, the CDR3 is TGCGCCAGCAGCTTGATGGGCACCGGGGAGCTGTTTTTT.